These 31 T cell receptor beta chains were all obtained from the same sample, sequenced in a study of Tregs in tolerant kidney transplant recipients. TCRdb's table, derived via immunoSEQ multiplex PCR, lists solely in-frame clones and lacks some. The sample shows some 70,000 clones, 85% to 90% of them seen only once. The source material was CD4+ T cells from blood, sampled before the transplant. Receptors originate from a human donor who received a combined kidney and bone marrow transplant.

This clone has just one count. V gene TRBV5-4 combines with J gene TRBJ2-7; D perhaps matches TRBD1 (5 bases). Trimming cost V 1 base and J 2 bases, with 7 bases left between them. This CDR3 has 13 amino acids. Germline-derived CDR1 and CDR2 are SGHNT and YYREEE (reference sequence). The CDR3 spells CASSLPGTYEQYF. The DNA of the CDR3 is TGTGCCAGCAGCTTGCCAGGGACCTACGAGCAGTACTTC.

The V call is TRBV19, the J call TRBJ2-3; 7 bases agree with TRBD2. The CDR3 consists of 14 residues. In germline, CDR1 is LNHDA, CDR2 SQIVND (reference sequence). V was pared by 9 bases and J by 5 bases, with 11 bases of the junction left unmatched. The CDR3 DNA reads TGTGCCAGCCTCGGGCGGGGGAGAGGAGATACGCAGTATTTT. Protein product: CASLGRGRGDTQYF.

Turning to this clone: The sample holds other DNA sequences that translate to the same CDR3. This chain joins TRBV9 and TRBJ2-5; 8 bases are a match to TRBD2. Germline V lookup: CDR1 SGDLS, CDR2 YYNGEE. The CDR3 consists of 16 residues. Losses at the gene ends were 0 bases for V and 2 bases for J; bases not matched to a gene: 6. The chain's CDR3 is CASSVGLAGLQETQYF. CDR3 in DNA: TGTGCCAGCAGCGTAGGGCTAGCGGGCCTGCAAGAGACCCAGTACTTC. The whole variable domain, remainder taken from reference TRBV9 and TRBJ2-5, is DSGVTQTPKHLITATGQRVTLRCSPRSGDLSVYWYQQSLDQGLQFLIQYYNGEERAKGNILERFSAQQFPDLHSELNLSSLELGDSALYFCASSVGLAGLQETQYFGPGTRLLVL.

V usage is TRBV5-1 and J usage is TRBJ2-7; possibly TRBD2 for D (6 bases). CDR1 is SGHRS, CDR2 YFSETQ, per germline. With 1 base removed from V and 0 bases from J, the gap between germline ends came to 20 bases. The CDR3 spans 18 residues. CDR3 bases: TGCGCCAGCAGCTTGAGGGCCGGGACTTCATTGAGCTCCTACGAGCAGTACTTC. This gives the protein CASSLRAGTSLSSYEQYF.

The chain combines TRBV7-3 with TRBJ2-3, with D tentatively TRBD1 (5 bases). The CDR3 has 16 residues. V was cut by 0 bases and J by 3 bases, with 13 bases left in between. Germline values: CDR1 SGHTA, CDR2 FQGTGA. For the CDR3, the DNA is TGTGCCAGCAGCTTAACACCTCTGACAGCGACAGATACGCAGTATTTT. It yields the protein CASSLTPLTATDTQYF.

CDR3 DNA: TGTGCCAGCAGTGCGGGGCTTAGCACAGATACGCAGTATTTT. Protein sequence: CASSAGLSTDTQYF. V is TRBV7-3 and J is TRBJ2-3; TRBD2 is a possible D gene (6 bases). The length of the CDR3 is 14 residues. Trimming stripped 6 bases from V and 0 bases from J, with 10 bases between. CDR1 is SGHTA, CDR2 FQGTGA, per germline.

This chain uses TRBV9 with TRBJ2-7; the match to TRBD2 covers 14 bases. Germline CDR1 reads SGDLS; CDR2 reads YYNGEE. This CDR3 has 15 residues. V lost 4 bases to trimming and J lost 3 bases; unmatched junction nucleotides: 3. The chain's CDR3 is CASSPGTSGSYEQYF. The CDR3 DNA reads TGTGCCAGCAGCCCCGGGACTAGCGGGAGCTACGAGCAGTACTTC. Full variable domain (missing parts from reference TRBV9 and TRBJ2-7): DSGVTQTPKHLITATGQRVTLRCSPRSGDLSVYWYQQSLDQGLQFLIQYYNGEERAKGNILERFSAQQFPDLHSELNLSSLELGDSALYFCASSPGTSGSYEQYFGPGTRLTVT.

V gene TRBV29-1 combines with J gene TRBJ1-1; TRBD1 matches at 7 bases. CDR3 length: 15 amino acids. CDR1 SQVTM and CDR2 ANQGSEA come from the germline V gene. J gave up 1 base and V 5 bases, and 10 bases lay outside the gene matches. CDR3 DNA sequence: TGCAGCGTTCGTAACACAGGGGCAGGGAACACTGAAGCTTTCTTT. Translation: CSVRNTGAGNTEAFF.

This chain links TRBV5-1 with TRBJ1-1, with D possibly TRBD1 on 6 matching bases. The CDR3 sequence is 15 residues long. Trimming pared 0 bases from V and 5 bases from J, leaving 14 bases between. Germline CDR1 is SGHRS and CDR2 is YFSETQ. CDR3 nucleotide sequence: TGCGCCAGCAGCTTGGTTCAGGGGCGGGTGACTGAAGCTTTCTTT. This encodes CASSLVQGRVTEAFF.

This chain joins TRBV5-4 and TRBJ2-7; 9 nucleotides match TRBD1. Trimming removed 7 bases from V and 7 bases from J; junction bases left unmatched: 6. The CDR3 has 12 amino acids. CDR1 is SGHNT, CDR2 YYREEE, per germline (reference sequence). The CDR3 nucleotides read TGTGCCAGCCGGACAGGGGCCGAGGAGCAGTACTTC. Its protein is CASRTGAEEQYF.

In DNA, the CDR3 is TGTGCCAGCTCACCACAAGTGGGACAGGGGGCGTCTGGGGCCAACGTCCTGACTTTC. It codes for CASSPQVGQGASGANVLTF. This rearrangement joins TRBV18 to TRBJ2-6, with 12 positions matching TRBD1. CDR3 length: 19 amino acids. Germline trimming cut 1 base from V and 1 base from J; bases unmatched to any gene: 5. Germline V gene lookup returns CDR1 KGHSH and CDR2 LQKENI.

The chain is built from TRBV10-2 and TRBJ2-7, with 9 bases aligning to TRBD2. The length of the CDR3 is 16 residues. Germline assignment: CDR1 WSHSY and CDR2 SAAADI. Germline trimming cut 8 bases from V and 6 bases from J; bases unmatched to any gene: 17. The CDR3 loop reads CASGGPLRGGPREQYF. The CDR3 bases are TGCGCCAGCGGGGGGCCCCTGCGGGGGGGACCTCGCGAGCAGTACTTC.

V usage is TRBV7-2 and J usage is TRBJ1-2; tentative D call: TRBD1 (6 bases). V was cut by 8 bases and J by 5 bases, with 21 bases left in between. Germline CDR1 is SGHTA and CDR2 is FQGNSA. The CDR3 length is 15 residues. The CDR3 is CASGPDRFPYYGYTF. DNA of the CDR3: TGTGCCAGCGGACCCGACAGGTTTCCGTATTATGGCTACACCTTC.

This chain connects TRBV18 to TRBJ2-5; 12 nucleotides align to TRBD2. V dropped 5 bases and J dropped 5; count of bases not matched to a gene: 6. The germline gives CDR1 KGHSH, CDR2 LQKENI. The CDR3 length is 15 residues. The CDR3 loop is CASSKTSGRPETQYF. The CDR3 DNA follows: TGTGCCAGCTCAAAGACTAGCGGGAGACCGGAGACCCAGTACTTC.

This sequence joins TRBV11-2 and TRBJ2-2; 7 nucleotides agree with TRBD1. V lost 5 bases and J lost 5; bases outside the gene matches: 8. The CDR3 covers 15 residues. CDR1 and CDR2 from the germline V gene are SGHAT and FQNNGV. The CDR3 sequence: CASSGDRVGTGELFF. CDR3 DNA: TGTGCCAGCAGCGGTGACAGGGTGGGAACCGGGGAGCTGTTTTTT.

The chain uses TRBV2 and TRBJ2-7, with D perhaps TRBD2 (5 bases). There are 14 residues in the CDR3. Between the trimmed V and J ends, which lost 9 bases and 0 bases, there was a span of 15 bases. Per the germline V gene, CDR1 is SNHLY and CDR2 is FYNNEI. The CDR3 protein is CASSSTEASYEQYF. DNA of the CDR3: TGTGCCAGTTCTAGCACGGAGGCCTCCTACGAGCAGTACTTC.

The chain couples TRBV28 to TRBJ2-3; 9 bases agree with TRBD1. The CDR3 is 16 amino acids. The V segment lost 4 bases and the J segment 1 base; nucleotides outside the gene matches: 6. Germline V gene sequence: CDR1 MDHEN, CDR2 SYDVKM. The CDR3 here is CASSSGRDRGTDTQYF. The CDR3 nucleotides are TGTGCCAGCAGTTCCGGCCGGGACAGGGGCACAGATACGCAGTATTTT.

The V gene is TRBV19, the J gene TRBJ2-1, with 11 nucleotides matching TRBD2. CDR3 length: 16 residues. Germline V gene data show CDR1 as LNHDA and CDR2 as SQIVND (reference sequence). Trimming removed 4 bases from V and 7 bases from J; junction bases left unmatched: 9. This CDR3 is CASSTRLAGRDNEQFF. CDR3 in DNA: TGTGCCAGTAGTACCCGACTAGCGGGAAGGGATAATGAGCAGTTCTTC.

The CDR3 region is CASSAGQATNEKLFF. The CDR3 nucleotides are TGTGCCAGCAGTGCCGGTCAGGCTACTAATGAAAAACTGTTTTTT. The chain uses TRBV6-1 and TRBJ1-4; D uncertain. Trimming stripped 4 bases from V and 2 bases from J, with 11 bases between. There are 15 residues in the CDR3. Germline CDR1 and CDR2: MNHNS and SASEGT.

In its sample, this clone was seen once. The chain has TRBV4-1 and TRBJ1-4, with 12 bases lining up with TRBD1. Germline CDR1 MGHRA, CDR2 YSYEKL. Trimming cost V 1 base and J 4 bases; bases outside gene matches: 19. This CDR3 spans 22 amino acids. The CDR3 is CASSQGRDRGRAPPRLNEKLFF. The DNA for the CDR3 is TGCGCCAGCAGCCAAGGACGGGACAGGGGGCGAGCTCCTCCCCGGCTTAATGAAAAACTGTTTTTT.

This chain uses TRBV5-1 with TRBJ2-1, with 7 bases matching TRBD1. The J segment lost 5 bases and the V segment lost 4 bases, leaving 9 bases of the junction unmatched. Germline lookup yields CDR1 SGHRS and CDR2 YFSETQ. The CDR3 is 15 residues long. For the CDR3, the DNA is TGCGCCAGCAGCCCCAGACAGGGTCCCGACAATGAGCAGTTCTTC. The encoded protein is CASSPRQGPDNEQFF. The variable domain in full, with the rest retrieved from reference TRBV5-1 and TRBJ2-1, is KAGVTQTPRYLIKTRGQQVTLSCSPISGHRSVSWYQQTPGQGLQFLFEYFSETQRNKGNFPGRFSGRQFSNSRSEMNVSTLELGDSALYLCASSPRQGPDNEQFFGPGTRLTVL.

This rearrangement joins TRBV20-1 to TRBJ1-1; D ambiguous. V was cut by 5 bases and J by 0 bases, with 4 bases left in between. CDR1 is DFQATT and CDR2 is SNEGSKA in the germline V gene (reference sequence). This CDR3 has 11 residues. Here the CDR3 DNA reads TGCAGTGCTTCAGTGAACACTGAAGCTTTCTTT. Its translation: CSASVNTEAFF.

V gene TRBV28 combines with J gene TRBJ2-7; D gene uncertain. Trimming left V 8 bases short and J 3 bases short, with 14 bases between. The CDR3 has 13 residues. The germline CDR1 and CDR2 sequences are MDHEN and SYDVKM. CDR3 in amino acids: CASALATDYEQYF. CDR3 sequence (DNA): TGTGCCAGCGCTTTGGCCACCGACTACGAGCAGTACTTC.

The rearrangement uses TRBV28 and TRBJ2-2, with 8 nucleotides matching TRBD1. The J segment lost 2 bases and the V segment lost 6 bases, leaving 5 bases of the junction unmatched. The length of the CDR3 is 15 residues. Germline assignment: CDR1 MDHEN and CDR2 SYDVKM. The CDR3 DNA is TGTGCCAGCAGATCTGGACAGGGTAACACCGGGGAGCTGTTTTTT. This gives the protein CASRSGQGNTGELFF.

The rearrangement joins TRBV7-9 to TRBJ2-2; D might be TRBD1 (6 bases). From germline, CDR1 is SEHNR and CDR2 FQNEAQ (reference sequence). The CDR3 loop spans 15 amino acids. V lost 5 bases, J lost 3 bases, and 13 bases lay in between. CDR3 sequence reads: CASSQSRGYTGELFF. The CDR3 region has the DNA TGTGCCAGCAGCCAAAGCAGGGGTTACACCGGGGAGCTGTTTTTT. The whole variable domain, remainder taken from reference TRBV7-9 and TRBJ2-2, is DTGVSQNPRHKITKRGQNVTFRCDPISEHNRLYWYRQTLGQGPEFLTYFQNEAQLEKSRLLSDRFSAERPKGSFSTLEIQRTEQGDSAMYLCASSQSRGYTGELFFGEGSRLTVL.

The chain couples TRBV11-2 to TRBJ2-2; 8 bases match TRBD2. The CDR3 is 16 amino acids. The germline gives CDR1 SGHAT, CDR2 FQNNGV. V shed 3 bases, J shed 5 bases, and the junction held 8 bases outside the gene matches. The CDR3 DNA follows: TGTGCCAGCAGCTTGGCCCCTAGCGGGCTTACCGGGGAGCTGTTTTTT. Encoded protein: CASSLAPSGLTGELFF.

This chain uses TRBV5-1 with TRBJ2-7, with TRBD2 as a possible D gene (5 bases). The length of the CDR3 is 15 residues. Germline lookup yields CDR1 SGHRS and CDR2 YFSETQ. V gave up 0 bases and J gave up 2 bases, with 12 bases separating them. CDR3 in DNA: TGCGCCAGCAGCTTGGCCAGCGGACTCCCCTACGAGCAGTACTTC. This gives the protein CASSLASGLPYEQYF.

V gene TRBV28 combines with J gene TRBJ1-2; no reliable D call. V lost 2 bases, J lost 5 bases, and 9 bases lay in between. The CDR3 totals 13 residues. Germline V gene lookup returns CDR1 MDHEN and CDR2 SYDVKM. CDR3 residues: CASSLARRYGYTF. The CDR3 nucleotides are TGTGCCAGCAGTTTAGCGCGGAGGTATGGCTACACCTTC.

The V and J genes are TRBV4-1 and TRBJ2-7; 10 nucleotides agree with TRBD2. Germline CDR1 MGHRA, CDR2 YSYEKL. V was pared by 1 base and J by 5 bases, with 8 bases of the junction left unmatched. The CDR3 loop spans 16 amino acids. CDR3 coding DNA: TGCGCCAGCAGCCAAGTTAATAGCGGGAGGAATGACGAGCAGTACTTC. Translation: CASSQVNSGRNDEQYF.

DNA of the CDR3: TGTGCCAGCAGTAATACAGGGCCGGGCAATCAGCCCCAGCATTTT. Translated, it gives CASSNTGPGNQPQHF. The chain is built from TRBV28 and TRBJ1-5, with D possibly being TRBD1 (6 bases). Germline V gene sequence: CDR1 MDHEN, CDR2 SYDVKM. The CDR3 sequence is 15 residues long. V was trimmed by 5 bases and J by 2 bases, leaving 13 bases between them.

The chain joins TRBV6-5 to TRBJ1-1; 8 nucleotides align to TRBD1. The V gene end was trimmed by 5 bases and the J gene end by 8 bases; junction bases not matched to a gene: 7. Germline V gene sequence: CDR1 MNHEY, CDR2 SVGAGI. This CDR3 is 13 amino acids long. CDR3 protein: CASSKRGQAEAFF. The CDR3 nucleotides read TGTGCCAGCAGTAAAAGGGGACAGGCAGAAGCTTTCTTT.